The next 18 T cell receptor beta chains were all read from a single sample in a study of OX40 agonist ivuxolimab in advanced cancers. Measured with immunoSEQ multiplex PCR; TCRdb has only the in-frame clones, and not every one. Altogether over 45,000 clones are present, 79% being singletons, with the ten largest covering 1.5% to 2%. The sample was CD4+ or CD8+ T cells sorted from blood, taken in a trial of the OX40 agonist ivuxolimab. The receptors derive from an adult with an advanced solid tumor such as melanoma, head and neck, liver or kidney cancer.

The chain uses TRBV28 and TRBJ2-1; 8 bases fit TRBD2. The V gene end was trimmed by 3 bases and the J gene end by 9 bases; junction bases not matched to a gene: 13. The CDR3 is 16 residues long. Germline V CDR1 and CDR2: MDHEN, SYDVKM. CDR3 in amino acids: CASSFLGLADGGEQFF. CDR3 DNA: TGTGCCAGCAGTTTTCTCGGACTAGCCGATGGAGGTGAGCAGTTCTTC.

The rearrangement links TRBV19 to TRBJ1-3; D not certain. Deletions cut 6 bases from V and 0 bases from J, with 15 bases between. The germline V gene has CDR1 LNHDA and CDR2 SQIVND (reference sequence). This CDR3 contains 16 residues. The CDR3 sequence is CASSARTASSGNTIYF. The CDR3 bases are TGTGCCAGTAGCGCCCGGACGGCGAGCTCTGGAAACACCATATATTTT.

DNA for the CDR3: TGTGCCTGGAGCAGGGATGGCACTGAAGCTTTCTTT. This encodes CAWSRDGTEAFF. This sequence joins TRBV30 and TRBJ1-1; D possibly corresponds to TRBD1 (5 bases). With 3 bases removed from V and 4 bases from J, the gap between germline ends came to 9 bases. This CDR3 region has 12 residues. Germline CDR1 is GTSNPN and CDR2 is SVGIG (reference sequence).

In the case of this clone: One end of the junction does not line up with germline, which may come from a read error. The chain has TRBV18 and TRBJ2-5; TRBD1 aligns across 7 bases. CDR1 KGHSH and CDR2 LQKENI come from the germline V gene. The CDR3 has 16 residues. CDR3 residues: CASSPPTGTAQETQYF. In nucleotides, the CDR3 is TGTGCCAGCTCCCCACCAACCGGGACAGCACAAGAGACCCAGTACTTC.

This clone is a singleton in its sample. The rearrangement links TRBV28 to TRBJ1-1, with D perhaps TRBD1 (5 bases). The CDR3 is 12 residues long. The V gene lost 5 bases and the J gene lost 11 bases, with 15 bases spanning the gap. The V gene's germline CDR1 is MDHEN and CDR2 SYDVKM. The CDR3 DNA reads TGTGCCAGCAGTACAGGACTAGAGACGGCTTTCTTT. Translating gives CASSTGLETAFF.

This rearrangement joins TRBV6-1 to TRBJ2-5; 7 bases align to TRBD1. The J call may be mistaken, given a closer DNA end match to TRBJ2-7. Germline CDR1 is MNHNS and CDR2 is SASEGT. The CDR3 runs to 14 residues. For the CDR3, the DNA is TGTGCCAGCAGTGGGGACAGCCTAGTGTCCGAGCAGTACTTC. Translation: CASSGDSLVSEQYF.

There are a few counts of this clone. The chain's CDR3 is CASNKPGQHYEQYF. CDR3 bases: TGTGCCAGCAATAAGCCGGGACAGCACTACGAGCAGTACTTC. This chain uses TRBV6-5 with TRBJ2-7; 7 bases match TRBD1. The length of the CDR3 is 14 residues. J gave up 3 bases and V 7 bases, and 9 bases lay outside the gene matches. Germline V gene lookup returns CDR1 MNHEY and CDR2 SVGAGI.

This clone showed up just a few times. The chain carries TRBV23-1 and TRBJ1-5; 7 bases line up with TRBD1. TRBV23-1 is marked as an open reading frame, function uncertain. CDR3 length: 18 amino acids. The trim removed 3 bases at V and 3 bases at J, leaving 14 bases unmatched. CDR3 loop: CASSHNDRDREFNQPQHF. CDR3 bases: TGCGCCAGCAGTCATAATGACCGGGACAGAGAATTCAATCAGCCCCAGCATTTT.

The gene calls are TRBV18 and TRBJ2-6; 7 bases fit TRBD1. CDR1 and CDR2 from the germline V gene are KGHSH and LQKENI. The CDR3 has 15 residues. J was trimmed by 0 bases and V by 8 bases; bases with no gene match: 4. The DNA for the CDR3 is TGTGCCAGCGCGACAGGGTTCTCTGGGGCCAACGTCCTGACTTTC. It codes for CASATGFSGANVLTF. Full variable domain (outside the CDR3, taken from reference TRBV18 and TRBJ2-6): NAGVMQNPRHLVRRRGQEARLRCSPMKGHSHVYWYRQLPEEGLKFMVYLQKENIIDESGMPKERFSAEFPKEGPSILRIQQVVRGDSAAYFCASATGFSGANVLTFGAGSRLTVL.

V and J are TRBV7-2 and TRBJ1-3; D not resolved. CDR3 size: 12 residues. V lost 2 bases and J lost 5, with 4 bases in between. Germline assignment: CDR1 SGHTA and CDR2 FQGNSA. CDR3 sequence reads: CASSLNRNTIYF. As DNA, the CDR3 is TGTGCCAGCAGCTTAAACAGAAACACCATATATTTT.

This chain joins TRBV6-5 and TRBJ1-2; no firm D call. From germline, CDR1 is MNHEY and CDR2 SVGAGI. There are 14 residues in the CDR3. V lost 4 bases, J lost 5 bases, and 14 bases lay in between. The CDR3 DNA reads as TGTGCCAGCAGTTTAGGAGTCCGGCAGTATGGCTACACCTTC. Translation: CASSLGVRQYGYTF.

This clone was counted only a few times. The chain combines TRBV10-3 with TRBJ2-7; tentatively, D is TRBD2 (6 bases). The germline V and J ends were trimmed by 4 bases and 3 bases, with 10 bases remaining between them. CDR1 and CDR2 from the germline V gene are ENHRY and SYGVKD. The CDR3 spans 13 residues. The CDR3 region is CAISGEVGYEQYF. The CDR3 DNA reads as TGTGCCATCAGTGGGGAGGTCGGCTACGAGCAGTACTTC.

The rearrangement links TRBV10-3 to TRBJ2-1, with D maybe TRBD1 (5 bases). Germline CDR1 reads ENHRY; CDR2 reads SYGVKD. The CDR3 extends over 14 amino acids. Trimming stripped 10 bases from V and 4 bases from J, with 17 bases between. CDR3 loop: CATWDDRQYNEQFF. CDR3 nucleotides: TGTGCCACCTGGGATGACAGACAATACAATGAGCAGTTCTTC.

The CDR3 nucleotides read TGTGCCAGCAGAGTAACAGAAACTGGAAACACCATATATTTT. This gives the protein CASRVTETGNTIYF. The chain has TRBV6-5 and TRBJ1-3; D not resolved. Germline CDR1 reads MNHEY; CDR2 reads SVGAGI. The germline V and J ends were trimmed by 6 bases and 2 bases, with 11 bases remaining between them. CDR3 size: 14 residues.

The chain is built from TRBV6-6 and TRBJ1-1; TRBD1 aligns across 9 bases. V dropped 2 bases and J dropped 1; count of bases not matched to a gene: 2. The CDR3 consists of 15 residues. Per germline, CDR1 MNHNY and CDR2 SVGAGI (reference sequence). The CDR3 reads CASSYPGQGNTEAFF. The CDR3 DNA sequence: TGTGCCAGCAGTTACCCGGGACAGGGGAACACTGAAGCTTTCTTT.

This chain connects TRBV14 to TRBJ1-1; D unclear. CDR1 SGHDN and CDR2 FVKESK come from the germline V gene. CDR3 size: 13 residues. V was clipped by 4 bases and J by 0 bases, with 6 bases between them. CDR3 amino acids: CASSPLMNTEAFF. CDR3 DNA sequence: TGTGCCAGCAGCCCCCTTATGAACACTGAAGCTTTCTTT.

This sequence joins TRBV5-8 and TRBJ2-5; D not certain. Deletions cut 4 bases from V and 2 bases from J, with 12 bases between. CDR1 and CDR2 from the germline V gene are SGHTS and YDEGEE. The CDR3 contains 14 residues. The DNA of the CDR3 is TGTGCCAGCAGCCCCCCGCTGGTACAAGAGACCCAGTACTTC. Translated, it gives CASSPPLVQETQYF.

The genes are TRBV18 and TRBJ2-5; no clear D. Germline values: CDR1 KGHSH, CDR2 LQKENI. This CDR3 has 13 amino acids. V was pared by 3 bases and J by 3 bases, with 8 bases between. CDR3 DNA sequence: TGTGCCAGCTCACCTAACAGCAAAGAGACCCAGTACTTC. This gives the protein CASSPNSKETQYF.